One and the same sample provided the 18 T cell receptor beta chains below, sequenced in a study of CD8+ T cells in alopecia areata. RNA was isolated and reverse transcribed to cDNA, the sequencing template. The method was immunoSEQ multiplex PCR; TCRdb's version includes in-frame clones alone and lacks a portion of them. The counts give 250,000 or so clones, none of them seen only once; roughly 1.2% is held by the top ten. Scientists pooled cutaneous lymph node cells and sorted them on CD4, CD8alpha, NKG2D, NKG2ACE and other markers. The sample comprised CD4+ T cells sorted from a lymph node. Receptors were obtained from a C3H/HeJ mouse with alopecia areata. Strain MHC haplotype: H2-k.

This clone was seen a few times. The listed genes are named as in mouse. With the read ending 4 residues before the CDR3 end, the germline J gene is used to fill in that end. This rearrangement joins TRBV1 to TRBJ2-5, with D possibly being TRBD1 (5 bases). Germline loops: CDR1 NSQYPW, CDR2 LRSPGD (reference sequence). V lost 1 base to trimming and J lost 1 base, with 9 bases between them. CDR3 length equals 15 residues. Incomplete CDR3 DNA: TGCACCTGCAGTGCAGCCCAGGGAGACCAAGAC. Translating gives CTCSAAQGDQD. The whole CDR3 sequence reads CTCSAAQGDQDTQYF.

This clone has more than one count but fewer than ten. Germline and genes here are mouse. Coverage ceases 4 residues before the CDR3 finishes, and the germline J gene fills in the end. V usage is TRBV1 and J usage is TRBJ1-2; TRBD1 is a possible D gene (6 bases). Germline V gene data show CDR1 as NSQYPW and CDR2 as LRSPGD (reference sequence). This CDR3 contains 15 residues. Trimming stripped 5 bases from V and 3 bases from J, with 16 bases between. The DNA read from the CDR3 is TGCACCTGCAGTCCCCCGGCAGGGGAGGACTCC. It yields the protein CTCSPPAGEDS. Given in full, the CDR3 is CTCSPPAGEDSDYTF.

On this clone: Here the gene names and germline are mouse. With the read ending 4 residues before the CDR3 end, the germline J gene is used to fill in that end. The rearrangement links TRBV19 to TRBJ2-7; 12 positions match TRBD1. The CDR3 consists of 14 residues. Germline-derived CDR1 and CDR2 are FNHDT and SITEND (reference sequence). The covered CDR3 bases are TGTGCCAGCATCCCGGGACAGGGGGCTTAT. Residues: CASIPGQGAY. The whole CDR3 sequence reads CASIPGQGAYEQYF.

This clone has a handful of counts. Any gene name here is a mouse gene name. The DNA ends 4 residues before the CDR3 does, and the rest of the CDR3 is filled in from the germline J gene. This chain uses TRBV1 with TRBJ2-3, with 13 nucleotides matching TRBD2. This CDR3 has 15 residues. V trimming: 3 bases; J trimming: 4 bases; junction bases outside the gene matches: 1. The germline CDR1 and CDR2 sequences are NSQYPW and LRSPGD (reference sequence). Partial CDR3 DNA: TGCACCTGCAGTGCCGGACTGGGGGGGCCAGAA. Its protein is CTCSAGLGGPE. The entire CDR3 protein reads CTCSAGLGGPETLYF.

This clone came up many times. Mouse names are used for the genes. The read comes to an end 4 residues before the CDR3 does, leaving the germline J gene to fill in the end. Within the sample, other DNA sequences also encode this same CDR3. J is TRBJ1-1 and V is TRBV5; TRBD1 matches 7 bases. From germline, CDR1 is LGHNA and CDR2 YNLKQL (reference sequence). V lost 4 bases to trimming and J lost 3 bases; unmatched junction nucleotides: 2. This CDR3 region has 13 residues. The CDR3 here is CASSPGTDTEVFF. The covered CDR3 bases are TGTGCCAGCAGCCCCGGGACAGACACA.

This clone was counted a few times. Any gene name here is a mouse gene name. Read sequence stops 4 residues before the CDR3 end, and the germline J gene provides the missing end. This chain joins TRBV5 and TRBJ2-1, with a tentative D call TRBD2 (6 bases). Per the germline V gene, CDR1 is LGHNA and CDR2 is YNLKQL (reference sequence). The CDR3 runs to 15 residues. Trimming took off 4 bases at V and 0 bases at J, with 10 bases between the two ends. CDR3: CASSPPGANYAEQFF. The CDR3 DNA, read in part, is TGTGCCAGCAGCCCCCCTGGGGCTAACTATGCT.

In its sample, this clone was seen a few times. Germline and genes here are mouse. The CDR3 is cut off 4 residues early in the read; its end comes from the germline J gene. This chain connects TRBV13-1 to TRBJ2-1; 7 bases fit TRBD1. The CDR3 covers 13 residues. V dropped 4 bases and J dropped 6; count of bases not matched to a gene: 4. In germline, CDR1 is NSHNY, CDR2 SYGAGN. CDR3 sequence: CASSPGQSAEQFF. Incomplete CDR3 DNA: TGTGCCAGCAGTCCGGGACAGAGTGCT.

This clone appeared many times. Gene names and germline match the mouse. The read halts 4 residues ahead of the CDR3 end, with the missing end drawn from the germline J gene. Other DNA sequences in the sample encode the same CDR3. V and J are TRBV12-1 and TRBJ1-2; TRBD1 is a possible D gene (6 bases). Trimming stripped 0 bases from V and 0 bases from J, with 7 bases between. CDR3 length: 14 residues. Germline assignment: CDR1 SGHSN and CDR2 HYEKVE. The CDR3 bases that were read are TGTGCCAGCTCTCTCACAGGGACAAACTCC. Its translation is CASSLTGTNS. In full, the CDR3 reads CASSLTGTNSDYTF.

This clone was counted only a few times. The gene names given are mouse names. The read falls 4 residues short of the CDR3 end, and the missing part is taken from the germline J gene. The chain combines TRBV19 with TRBJ2-1; tentatively, D is TRBD2 (5 bases). CDR3 length: 14 amino acids. Germline values: CDR1 FNHDT, CDR2 SITEND (reference sequence). V lost 3 bases, J lost 1 base, and 8 bases lay in between. The CDR3 bases that were read are TGTGCCAGCAGTAATCCTGGGAACTATGCT. This codes for CASSNPGNYA. The whole CDR3 region reads CASSNPGNYAEQFF.

Turning to this clone: Gene labels here are mouse ones. From the germline J gene comes the end of the CDR3, since the read stops 4 residues before it. Other DNA sequences in this specimen translate into the identical CDR3. This chain links TRBV13-2 with TRBJ1-2; 9 bases are a match to TRBD1. Germline lookup yields CDR1 NNHNN and CDR2 SYGAGS (reference sequence). This CDR3 region has 15 residues. V trimming: 2 bases; J trimming: 3 bases; junction bases outside the gene matches: 5. The CDR3 here is CASGDGTGRDSDYTF. CDR3 bases read: TGTGCCAGCGGTGACGGGACAGGGAGGGACTCC.

Details on this clone: The gene names given are mouse names. The read comes to an end 4 residues before the CDR3 does, leaving the germline J gene to fill in the end. Other nucleotide sequences from this sample produce the same CDR3. The genes are TRBV1 and TRBJ2-4; no firm D call. The V end lost 0 bases, the J end lost 0 bases, and 7 bases lay between the germline ends. Germline CDR1 and CDR2: NSQYPW and LRSPGD (reference sequence). This CDR3 is 15 amino acids long. CDR3 region: CTCSADRQSQNTLYF. Incomplete CDR3 DNA: TGCACCTGCAGTGCAGACCGACAAAGTCAAAAC.

Remarks on this clone: The listed genes are named as in mouse. The read finishes 4 residues shy of the CDR3 end, and the germline J gene is used to complete it. The chain joins TRBV13-3 to TRBJ2-5, with a weak D call TRBD1 (6 bases). This CDR3 has 15 amino acids. CDR1 and CDR2 (germline): NNHDY, SYVADS. V was clipped by 2 bases and J by 1 base, with 11 bases between them. Incomplete CDR3 DNA: TGTGCCAGCAGTGACACAGGGATGGACCAAGAC. Encoded protein: CASSDTGMDQD. The entire CDR3 sequence reads CASSDTGMDQDTQYF.

This clone was seen more than once but under ten times. Each gene name is a mouse one. The read comes to an end 4 residues before the CDR3 does, leaving the germline J gene to fill in the end. The chain has TRBV1 and TRBJ2-2, with 7 bases fitting TRBD1. After removal of 4 bases from V and 1 base from J, the junction contained 3 bases not matched to a gene. The CDR3 has 15 residues. Germline V gene data show CDR1 as NSQYPW and CDR2 as LRSPGD (reference sequence). The CDR3 DNA, read in part, is TGCACCTGCAGTGACCGGGACAGAAACACCGGG. Its translation: CTCSDRDRNTG. The CDR3 reads in full as CTCSDRDRNTGQLYF.

About this clone itself: Gene names are the mouse ones. Read data end 4 residues before the CDR3 end; the end is taken from the germline J gene. J is TRBJ2-1 and V is TRBV29; D is perhaps TRBD1 (6 bases). CDR3 length: 12 amino acids. Trimming took 6 bases from V and 4 from J, leaving 7 bases between them. Germline CDR1 MSHET, CDR2 SYDVDS. The part of the CDR3 DNA that was read is TGTGCTAGCAGACAGGGTTATGCT. It specifies CASRQGYA. Given in full, the CDR3 is CASRQGYAEQFF.

As to this clone: All gene names here are mouse names. The read finishes 4 residues shy of the CDR3 end, and the germline J gene is used to complete it. The chain carries TRBV19 and TRBJ2-2; D might be TRBD1 (5 bases). The CDR3 loop spans 14 amino acids. The V and J ends lost 7 bases and 3 bases respectively, with 13 bases between them. CDR1 FNHDT and CDR2 SITEND come from the germline V gene (reference sequence). The CDR3 bases that were read are TGTGCCAGCGCACCGAAAGGGGACACCGGG. This gives the protein CASAPKGDTG. The complete CDR3 sequence is CASAPKGDTGQLYF.

The sample holds a few counts of this clone. Mouse gene names and germline throughout. From the germline J gene comes the end of the CDR3, since the read stops 4 residues before it. The chain recombines TRBV17 with TRBJ2-4, with a weak D call TRBD1 (6 bases). Germline CDR1 MNHDT, CDR2 YYDKIL. The ends were cut back, 0 bases at V and 1 base at J, with 11 bases in the middle. The CDR3 is made up of 16 amino acids. The CDR3 spells CASSRDNREGQNTLYF. Partial CDR3 DNA: TGTGCTAGCAGTAGAGATAACAGGGAGGGTCAAAAC.

This clone was picked up a small number of times. Mouse gene names apply. The sequence runs out 4 residues before the end of the CDR3; the remainder is reconstructed from the germline J gene. The same CDR3 also results from other DNA sequences found in this sample. The chain links TRBV19 to TRBJ2-1, with 14 bases that match TRBD2. Germline V gene sequence: CDR1 FNHDT, CDR2 SITEND (reference sequence). The CDR3 contains 15 residues. CDR3 DNA, as far as it was read: TGTGCCAGCAGTATTCGGGACTGGGGGGGCGCT. This sequence encodes CASSIRDWGGA. The entire CDR3 is CASSIRDWGGAEQFF.

To note about this clone: Mouse gene names apply. Coverage ceases 4 residues before the CDR3 finishes, and the germline J gene fills in the end. V usage is TRBV13-2 and J usage is TRBJ1-2, with D perhaps TRBD1 (6 bases). The germline V gene encodes CDR1 NNHNN and CDR2 SYGAGS (reference sequence). The CDR3 has 14 amino acids. The V and J ends lost 2 bases and 3 bases respectively, with 11 bases between them. The CDR3 loop is CASGDGTPHSDYTF. The CDR3 bases that were read are TGTGCCAGCGGTGACGGGACACCCCACTCC.